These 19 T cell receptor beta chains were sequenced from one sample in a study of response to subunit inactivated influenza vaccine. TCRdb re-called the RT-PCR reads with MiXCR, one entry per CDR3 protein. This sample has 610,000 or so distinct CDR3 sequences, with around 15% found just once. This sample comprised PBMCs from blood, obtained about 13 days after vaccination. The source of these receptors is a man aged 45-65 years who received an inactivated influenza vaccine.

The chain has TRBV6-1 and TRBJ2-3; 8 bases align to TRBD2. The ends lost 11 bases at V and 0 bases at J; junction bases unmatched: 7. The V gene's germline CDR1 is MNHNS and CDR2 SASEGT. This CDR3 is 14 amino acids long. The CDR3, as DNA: TGTGCCGCCCAACCTAGCGGGAGCACAGATACGCAGTATTTT. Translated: CAAQPSGSTDTQYF.

The CDR3 nucleotides are TGCAGCGTTGAGGGGTTCCAAGAGACCCAGTACTTC. Residues: CSVEGFQETQYF. The chain employs TRBV29-1 and TRBJ2-5; D uncertain. The CDR3 is made up of 12 amino acids. Between the trimmed V and J ends, which lost 3 bases and 1 base, there was a span of 6 bases. Germline values: CDR1 SQVTM, CDR2 ANQGSEA.

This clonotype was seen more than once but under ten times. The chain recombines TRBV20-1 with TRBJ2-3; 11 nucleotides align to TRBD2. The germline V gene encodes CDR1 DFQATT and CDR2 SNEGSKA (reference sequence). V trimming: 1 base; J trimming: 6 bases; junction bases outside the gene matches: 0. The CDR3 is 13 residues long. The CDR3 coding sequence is TGCAGTGCTAGAGGGACTAGCGGGGATACGCAGTATTTT. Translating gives CSARGTSGDTQYF.

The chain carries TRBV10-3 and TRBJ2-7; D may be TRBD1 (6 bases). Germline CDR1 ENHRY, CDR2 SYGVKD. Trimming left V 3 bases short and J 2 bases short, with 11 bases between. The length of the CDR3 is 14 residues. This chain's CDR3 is CAISDVGGAYEQYF. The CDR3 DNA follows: TGTGCCATCAGTGATGTAGGGGGTGCCTACGAGCAGTACTTC.

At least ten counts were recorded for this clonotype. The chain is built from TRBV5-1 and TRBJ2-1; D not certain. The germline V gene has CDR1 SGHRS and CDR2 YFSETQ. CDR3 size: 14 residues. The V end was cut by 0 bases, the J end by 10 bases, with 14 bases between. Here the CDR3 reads CASSLEGHGIEQFF. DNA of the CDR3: TGCGCCAGCAGCTTGGAAGGGCATGGAATCGAGCAGTTCTTC.

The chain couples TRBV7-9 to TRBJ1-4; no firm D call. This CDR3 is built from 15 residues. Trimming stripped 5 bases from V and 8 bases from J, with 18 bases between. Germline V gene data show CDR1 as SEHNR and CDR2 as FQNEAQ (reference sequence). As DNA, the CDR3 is TGTGCCAGCAGCCTCGCAGGCGACCCAAAGGAAAAACTGTTTTTT. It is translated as CASSLAGDPKEKLFF.

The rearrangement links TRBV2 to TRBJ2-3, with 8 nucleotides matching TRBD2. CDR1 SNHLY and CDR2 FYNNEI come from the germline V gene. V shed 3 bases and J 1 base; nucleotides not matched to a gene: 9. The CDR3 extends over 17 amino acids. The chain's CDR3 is CASSDGYRTSRTDTQYF. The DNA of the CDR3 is TGTGCCAGCAGTGATGGGTACCGGACTAGCCGCACAGATACGCAGTATTTT.

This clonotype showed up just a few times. The CDR3 region is CASRARGTGSGEQYF. The CDR3 nucleotides are TGTGCCAGCAGGGCCCGGGGGACAGGGTCGGGAGAGCAGTACTTC. This chain joins TRBV28 and TRBJ2-7, with 9 bases aligning to TRBD1. The V segment lost 6 bases and the J segment 7 bases; nucleotides outside the gene matches: 13. The CDR3 consists of 15 residues. Germline V lookup: CDR1 MDHEN, CDR2 SYDVKM.

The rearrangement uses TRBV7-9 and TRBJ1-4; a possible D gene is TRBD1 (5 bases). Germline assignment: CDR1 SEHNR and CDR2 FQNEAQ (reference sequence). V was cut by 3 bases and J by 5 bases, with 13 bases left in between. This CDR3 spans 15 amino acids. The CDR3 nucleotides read TGTGCCAGCAGCTTGATGGGACCCTACAATGAAAAACTGTTTTTT. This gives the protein CASSLMGPYNEKLFF.

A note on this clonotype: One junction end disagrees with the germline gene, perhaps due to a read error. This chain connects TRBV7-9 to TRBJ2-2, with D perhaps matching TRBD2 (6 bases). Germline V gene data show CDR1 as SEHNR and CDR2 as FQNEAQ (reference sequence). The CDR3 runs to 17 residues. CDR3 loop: CDSSLLIQRANTGELFF. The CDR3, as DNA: TGTGACAGCAGCCTGCTGATCCAGCGGGCGAACACCGGGGAGCTGTTTTTT.

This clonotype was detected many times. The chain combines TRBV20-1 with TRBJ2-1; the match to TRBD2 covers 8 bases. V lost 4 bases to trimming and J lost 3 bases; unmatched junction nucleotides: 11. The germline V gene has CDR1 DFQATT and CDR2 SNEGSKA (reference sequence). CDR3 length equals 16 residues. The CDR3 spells CSAIDPGLGIYNEQFF. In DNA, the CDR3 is TGCAGTGCTATAGATCCGGGACTAGGGATCTACAATGAGCAGTTCTTC.

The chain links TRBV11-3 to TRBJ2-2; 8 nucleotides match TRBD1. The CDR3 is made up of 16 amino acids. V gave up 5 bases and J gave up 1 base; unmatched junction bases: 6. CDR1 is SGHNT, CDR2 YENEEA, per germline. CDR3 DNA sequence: TGTGCCAGCAGCCCGACGACAGGGGTGAACACCGGGGAGCTGTTTTTT. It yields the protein CASSPTTGVNTGELFF.

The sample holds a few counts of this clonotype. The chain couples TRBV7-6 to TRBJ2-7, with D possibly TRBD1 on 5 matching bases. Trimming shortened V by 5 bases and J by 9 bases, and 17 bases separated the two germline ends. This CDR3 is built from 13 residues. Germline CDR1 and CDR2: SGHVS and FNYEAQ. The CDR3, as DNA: TGTGCCAGCAGCCCTCAACAAGGGGCGGCGCAGTACTTC. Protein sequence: CASSPQQGAAQYF. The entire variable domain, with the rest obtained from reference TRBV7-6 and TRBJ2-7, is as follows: GAGVSQSPRYKVTKRGQDVALRCDPISGHVSLYWYRQALGQGPEFLTYFNYEAQQDKSGLPNDRFSAERPEGSISTLTIQRTEQRDSAMYRCASSPQQGAAQYFGPGTRLTVT.

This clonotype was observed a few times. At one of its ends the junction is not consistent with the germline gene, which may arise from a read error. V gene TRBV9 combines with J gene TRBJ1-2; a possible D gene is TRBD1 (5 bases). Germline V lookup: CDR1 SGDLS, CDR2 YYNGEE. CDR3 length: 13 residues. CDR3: CASSPYSQGRTNF. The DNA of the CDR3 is TGTGCCAGCAGCCCGTATAGCCAGGGACGGACGAACTTC.

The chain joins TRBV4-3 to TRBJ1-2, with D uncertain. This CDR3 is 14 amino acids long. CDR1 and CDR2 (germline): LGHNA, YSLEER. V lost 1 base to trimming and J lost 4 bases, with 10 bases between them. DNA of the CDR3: TGCGCCAGCAGCCAAGGTCGCACCGCCTATGGCTACACCTTC. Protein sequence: CASSQGRTAYGYTF.

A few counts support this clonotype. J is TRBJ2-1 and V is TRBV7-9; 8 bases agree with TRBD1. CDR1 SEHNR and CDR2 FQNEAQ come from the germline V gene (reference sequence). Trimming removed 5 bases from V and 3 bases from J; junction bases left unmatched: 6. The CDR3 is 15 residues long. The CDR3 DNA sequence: TGTGCCAGCAGCGCAGACAGGGGTAACTACAATGAGCAGTTCTTC. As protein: CASSADRGNYNEQFF.

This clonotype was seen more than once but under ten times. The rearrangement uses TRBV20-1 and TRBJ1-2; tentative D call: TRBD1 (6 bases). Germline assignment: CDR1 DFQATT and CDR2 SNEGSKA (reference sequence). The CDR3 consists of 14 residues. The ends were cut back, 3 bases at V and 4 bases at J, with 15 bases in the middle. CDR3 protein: CSASDRIRGYGYTF. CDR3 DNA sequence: TGCAGTGCTAGCGACAGGATCCGGGGCTATGGCTACACCTTC.

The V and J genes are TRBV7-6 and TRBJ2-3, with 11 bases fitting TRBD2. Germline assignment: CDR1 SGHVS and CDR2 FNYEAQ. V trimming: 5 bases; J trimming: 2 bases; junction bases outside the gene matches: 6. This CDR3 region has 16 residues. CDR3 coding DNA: TGTGCCAGCAGCCCACTAGCGGGGGCCATCACAGATACGCAGTATTTT. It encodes CASSPLAGAITDTQYF.

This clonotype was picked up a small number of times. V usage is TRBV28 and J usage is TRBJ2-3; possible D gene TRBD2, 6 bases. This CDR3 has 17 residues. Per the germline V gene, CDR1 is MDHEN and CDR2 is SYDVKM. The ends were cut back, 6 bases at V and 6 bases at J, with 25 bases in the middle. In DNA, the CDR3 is TGTGCCAGCAGCTGGGGGGTTGGGGAGTGGCTTTCGGATACGCAGTATTTT. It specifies CASSWGVGEWLSDTQYF. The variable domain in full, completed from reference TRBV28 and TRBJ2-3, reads DVKVTQSSRYLVKRTGEKVFLECVQDMDHENMFWYRQDPGLGLRLIYFSYDVKMKEKGDIPEGYSVSREKKERFSLILESASTNQTSMYLCASSWGVGEWLSDTQYFGPGTRLTVL.